The 14 T cell receptor beta chains presented below share a single source sample, sequenced in a study of regulatory T cells in long-lasting Graves disease. Time point described: newly diagnosed GD, antithyroid drugs for less than 3 months. From RNA extracted from PBMCs, the TCR library was made. Sequencing libraries for TCR beta were prepared with iRepertoire HTBI primers and Arm-PCR of CDR3 regions. MiXCR, applied by TCRdb to the multiplex PCR reads, yields one record per CDR3 protein. Among a few hundred thousand distinct CDR3 sequences listed, approximately 15% were seen once. The same sample was also used in a study of T cells in Graves' hyperthyroidism and ophthalmopathy.

Sequenced material: peripheral blood mononuclear cells (PBMCs), taken at new diagnosis, from a patient treated with antithyroid drugs. Receptors were obtained from a man aged 40-55 years with Graves disease.

This clonotype was seen many times. This rearrangement joins TRBV7-2 to TRBJ2-1; 11 bases are a match to TRBD2. CDR1 is SGHTA and CDR2 is FQGNSA in the germline V gene. This CDR3 region has 15 residues. Losses at the gene ends were 5 bases for V and 5 bases for J; bases not matched to a gene: 5. CDR3 loop: CASSPRLAGHNEQFF. For the CDR3, the DNA is TGTGCCAGCAGCCCCAGACTAGCGGGACACAATGAGCAGTTCTTC.

This rearrangement joins TRBV7-2 to TRBJ1-3, with D perhaps TRBD1 (6 bases). Germline CDR1 is SGHTA and CDR2 is FQGNSA. The V and J ends lost 4 bases and 3 bases respectively, with 10 bases between them. The CDR3 has 14 residues. CDR3 nucleotide sequence: TGTGCCAGCAGCTCCAGGGGTTTTGGAAACACCATATATTTT. Translated, it gives CASSSRGFGNTIYF.

The sample holds many counts of this clonotype. The chain has TRBV7-8 and TRBJ2-3, with D maybe TRBD2 (6 bases). Germline V CDR1 and CDR2: SGHVS, FQNEAQ. V gave up 2 bases and J gave up 2 bases, with 11 bases separating them. The CDR3 runs to 15 residues. The DNA of the CDR3 is TGTGCCAGCAGCTTAAGGGACTGGGACACAGATACGCAGTATTTT. It codes for CASSLRDWDTDTQYF. The full variable domain, its missing parts supplied by reference TRBV7-8 and TRBJ2-3, is GAGVSQSPRYKVAKRGQDVALRCDPISGHVSLFWYQQALGQGPEFLTYFQNEAQLDKSGLPSDRFFAERPEGSVSTLKIQRTQQEDSAVYLCASSLRDWDTDTQYFGPGTRLTVL.

This clonotype turned up a few times. The chain combines TRBV4-2 with TRBJ2-5; 7 bases map to TRBD2. The CDR3 has 15 residues. V was clipped by 4 bases and J by 1 base; unmatched bases: 6. Per the germline V gene, CDR1 is LGHNA and CDR2 is YNFKEQ. CDR3 in DNA: TGTGCCAGCAGCCTCGAAGCGGGGAGCCAAGAGACCCAGTACTTC. Its translation is CASSLEAGSQETQYF.

This clonotype was detected many times. V is TRBV9 and J is TRBJ2-1, with D possibly being TRBD1 (5 bases). V was cut by 0 bases and J by 8 bases, with 18 bases left in between. The CDR3 runs to 16 residues. The V gene's germline CDR1 is SGDLS and CDR2 YYNGEE. CDR3 DNA sequence: TGTGCCAGCAGCGTAGCTCGCAGGCTTAGGGGCGATGAGCAGTTCTTC. Protein sequence: CASSVARRLRGDEQFF.

The sample holds many counts of this clonotype. V is TRBV11-2 and J is TRBJ2-5; 8 bases align to TRBD2. The CDR3 sequence is 16 residues long. V was pared by 5 bases and J by 2 bases, with 10 bases of the junction left unmatched. CDR1 is SGHAT and CDR2 is FQNNGV in the germline V gene. CDR3 sequence reads: CASSRNAGGGQETQYF. Here the CDR3 DNA reads TGTGCCAGCAGCCGTAACGCGGGCGGGGGGCAAGAGACCCAGTACTTC.

This clonotype was found many times. The chain recombines TRBV7-2 with TRBJ2-5; TRBD1 aligns across 7 bases. Trimming took 5 bases from V and 3 from J; bases not matched to a gene: 3. Germline CDR1 reads SGHTA; CDR2 reads FQGNSA. CDR3 length: 13 amino acids. The CDR3 region is CASSVQGKETQYF. In nucleotides, the CDR3 is TGTGCCAGCAGCGTACAGGGGAAAGAGACCCAGTACTTC.

Many counts were recorded for this clonotype. The V and J genes are TRBV2 and TRBJ2-1; D unclear. Trimming cost V 6 bases and J 2 bases, with 8 bases left between them. The CDR3 has 13 residues. Germline lookup yields CDR1 SNHLY and CDR2 FYNNEI. The CDR3 reads CASRGDTYNEQFF. CDR3 nucleotide sequence: TGTGCCAGCAGAGGAGACACCTACAATGAGCAGTTCTTC.

Ten or more counts support this clonotype. The V call is TRBV5-1, the J call TRBJ2-1; D unresolved. Germline CDR1 reads SGHRS; CDR2 reads YFSETQ. V was pared by 1 base and J by 6 bases, with 17 bases between. This CDR3 contains 16 residues. CDR3 nucleotide sequence: TGCGCCAGCAGCTTGAACGTTGCGAGGAGAGCCAATGAGCAGTTCTTC. As protein: CASSLNVARRANEQFF.

The sample holds many counts of this clonotype. The chain links TRBV28 to TRBJ2-7; tentative D call: TRBD2 (7 bases). CDR1 is MDHEN and CDR2 is SYDVKM in the germline V gene. V lost 4 bases to trimming and J lost 7 bases, with 14 bases between them. This CDR3 has 13 amino acids. The DNA for the CDR3 is TGTGCCAGCAGTTCCGGGGGGCGCTTGGAGCAGTACTTC. Residues: CASSSGGRLEQYF.

This clonotype has a count of ten or more. The chain recombines TRBV7-2 with TRBJ2-2; either TRBD1 or TRBD2 may supply D (6 bases each). From germline, CDR1 is SGHTA and CDR2 FQGNSA. The length of the CDR3 is 16 residues. The ends were cut back, 2 bases at V and 0 bases at J, with 10 bases in the middle. DNA for the CDR3: TGTGCCAGCAGCTTATTAGGGGGGACGAACACCGGGGAGCTGTTTTTT. Amino acids: CASSLLGGTNTGELFF. Together with reference TRBV7-2 and TRBJ2-2, the CDR3 gives the full variable domain: GAGVSQSPSNKVTEKGKDVELRCDPISGHTALYWYRQSLGQGLEFLIYFQGNSAPDKSGLPSDRFSAERTGGSVSTLTIQRTQQEDSAVYLCASSLLGGTNTGELFFGEGSRLTVL.

As to this clonotype: Given a much more abundant clone one base away, this may be a read error. This chain uses TRBV2 with TRBJ2-5, with D possibly being TRBD2 (6 bases). Germline CDR1 reads SNHLY; CDR2 reads FYNNEI. This CDR3 comprises 12 residues. Trimming shortened V by 6 bases and J by 9 bases, and 14 bases separated the two germline ends. The DNA for the CDR3 is TGTGCCAGCAGCGACAGCTGGGAGGCCCAGTACTTC. It is translated as CASSDSWEAQYF. The full variable domain, rest sourced from reference TRBV2 and TRBJ2-5, is EPEVTQTPSHQVTQMGQEVILRCVPISNHLYFYWYRQILGQKVEFLVSFYNNEISEKSEIFDDQFSVERPDGSNFTLKIRSTKLEDSAMYFCASSDSWEAQYFGPGTRLLVL.

This clonotype was seen only a few times. The V gene is TRBV20-1, the J gene TRBJ1-1; a possible D gene is TRBD1 (5 bases). Between the trimmed V and J ends, which lost 3 bases and 11 bases, there was a span of 16 bases. The CDR3 is 12 amino acids. Germline lookup yields CDR1 DFQATT and CDR2 SNEGSKA (reference sequence). The CDR3 protein is CSASELIKGAFF. In nucleotides, the CDR3 is TGCAGTGCTAGCGAATTGATTAAGGGGGCTTTCTTT.

This clonotype was recorded many times. The chain is built from TRBV18 and TRBJ1-2; the D is unclear. Germline-derived CDR1 and CDR2 are KGHSH and LQKENI. Trimming left V 6 bases short and J 4 bases short, with 12 bases between. The CDR3 is 13 amino acids. In nucleotides, the CDR3 is TGTGCCAGCTCCACACAGACCATCTATGGCTACACCTTC. It is translated as CASSTQTIYGYTF.